This TCR beta chain was identified in a study of identical twins. The CDR3 is 15 residues long. With V trimmed by 6 bases and J by 0 bases, 7 bases remained unmatched. TCRdb redid the calling of the 5' RACE reads with MiXCR, one entry per CDR3 protein. The table has around 1.7 million distinct CDR3 sequences, about 31% seen once. Comments on this clonotype: What it binds is unknown.

Study-level results: Out-of-frame beta chain sequences displayed weaker excess sharing between twins. There was more out-of-frame TCR alpha sharing in monozygotic twins than models estimated. Fewer insertions characterized abundant cord blood beta clonotypes, whereas memory repertoires showed none. The authors drew conclusions from cross-sectional statistical analysis rather than following the same donors.

This chain joins TRBV12-3 or TRBV12-4 and TRBJ1-2; 7 bases are a match to TRBD1. Input material: cord blood. The receptor comes from a newborn girl in good health. CDR3 coding DNA: TGTGCCAGCAGCTCCGGGACAGAAACTAACTATGGCTACACCTTC. Amino acid sequence: CASSSGTETNYGYTF.